The 27 T cell receptor beta chains in this list originate from one sample, sequenced in a study of beta chain features in type 1 diabetes. The study reverse transcribed the entire isolated RNA, so it sequenced expressed TCRB transcripts. Sequenced by immunoSEQ multiplex PCR; TCRdb stores in-frame clones only, minus some. The sample shows 250,000 or so clones, just over 20% of them seen only once. Whole-study results and caveats: People with Type 1 diabetes carried modestly yet significantly shorter TCRB CDR3s in all four CD4+ subsets.

These TCRs' antigens remain unknown. Source material: naive CD4+ T cells from blood. The receptors here all came from a woman in her 40s with type 1 diabetes.

The chain uses TRBV6-6 and TRBJ2-7; 8 positions match TRBD2. In germline, CDR1 is MNHNY, CDR2 SVGAGI (reference sequence). J gave up 4 bases and V 6 bases, and 5 bases lay outside the gene matches. This CDR3 is 13 amino acids long. Here the CDR3 DNA reads TGTGCCAGCAGCCTCGGGGGGGGTTACGAGCAGTACTTC. Amino acid sequence: CASSLGGGYEQYF.

This chain joins TRBV4-1 and TRBJ1-6; D possibly corresponds to TRBD1 (6 bases). V lost 2 bases to trimming and J lost 5 bases, with 13 bases between them. Germline CDR1 MGHRA, CDR2 YSYEKL. This CDR3 has 16 residues. CDR3 bases: TGCGCCAGCAGCCAACCGACAGGAGGCGATAATTCACCCCTCCACTTT. Translation gives CASSQPTGGDNSPLHF.

V gene TRBV4-1 combines with J gene TRBJ2-2, with TRBD2 matching 7 bases. The CDR3 has 18 amino acids. Trimming took 2 bases from V and 2 from J; bases not matched to a gene: 11. Looked up from germline, CDR1 is MGHRA and CDR2 is YSYEKL. CDR3 amino acids: CASSQRRVAGFNTGELFF. CDR3 nucleotides: TGCGCCAGCAGCCAAAGGCGGGTAGCGGGCTTCAACACCGGGGAGCTGTTTTTT.

DNA for the CDR3: TGTGCCAGCAGTGAGGGCCAGGTCTACACTGAAGCTTTCTTT. Its protein product is CASSEGQVYTEAFF. The chain is built from TRBV2 and TRBJ1-1; D remains unclear. In germline, CDR1 is SNHLY, CDR2 FYNNEI. Trimming took 3 bases from V and 3 from J, leaving 11 bases between them. This CDR3 is 14 amino acids long.

The gene calls are TRBV30 and TRBJ2-7, with D perhaps TRBD2 (5 bases). Germline V gene lookup returns CDR1 GTSNPN and CDR2 SVGIG (reference sequence). This CDR3 is 12 amino acids long. Trimming stripped 2 bases from V and 5 bases from J, with 10 bases between. CDR3 sequence (DNA): TGTGCCTGGAGTCCGGGAATAGACGAGCAGTACTTC. It is translated as CAWSPGIDEQYF. Together with reference TRBV30 and TRBJ2-7, the CDR3 gives the full variable domain: SQTIHQWPATLVQPVGSPLSLECTVEGTSNPNLYWYRQAAGRGLQLLFYSVGIGQISSEVPQNLSASRPQDRQFILSSKKLLLSDSGFYLCAWSPGIDEQYFGPGTRLTVT.

This clone was observed a few times. V is TRBV7-3 and J is TRBJ1-2; 7 bases are a match to TRBD1. This CDR3 comprises 15 residues. With 6 bases clipped from V and 4 bases from J, the junction kept 11 bases outside the gene matches. Germline V gene lookup returns CDR1 SGHTA and CDR2 FQGTGA. In nucleotides, the CDR3 is TGTGCCAGCAGATCGAGGACAGGAGCCGTCTATGGCTACACCTTC. This encodes CASRSRTGAVYGYTF.

The chain couples TRBV7-2 to TRBJ1-1; 8 bases fit TRBD1. Germline CDR1 SGHTA, CDR2 FQGNSA. The CDR3 totals 12 residues. The J segment lost 11 bases and the V segment lost 3 bases, leaving 5 bases of the junction unmatched. CDR3 residues: CASSFQGAEAFF. Written as DNA, the CDR3 is TGTGCCAGCAGCTTCCAGGGGGCCGAGGCTTTCTTT.

This clone was observed a handful of times. The sample has other DNA sequences that encode this CDR3 too. V is TRBV9 and J is TRBJ1-1; no clear D gene. Germline CDR1 and CDR2: SGDLS and YYNGEE. The V gene lost 3 bases and the J gene lost 1 base, with 7 bases spanning the gap. CDR3 length: 13 amino acids. The CDR3 reads CASSARGNTEAFF. Here the CDR3 DNA reads TGTGCCAGCAGCGCACGGGGGAACACTGAAGCTTTCTTT.

Notes on this clone: The same CDR3 arises from other DNA sequences in this sample as well. The chain joins TRBV5-1 to TRBJ2-5; 7 bases are shared with TRBD1. There are 14 residues in the CDR3. CDR1 and CDR2 from the germline V gene are SGHRS and YFSETQ. Trimming cost V 0 bases and J 1 base; bases outside gene matches: 0. Here the CDR3 DNA reads TGCGCCAGCAGCTTGGGGACAGGCCAAGAGACCCAGTACTTC. Amino acids: CASSLGTGQETQYF.

V and J are TRBV4-2 and TRBJ2-3, with D possibly TRBD1 on 7 matching bases. V lost 4 bases and J lost 5, with 13 bases in between. The CDR3 length is 14 residues. The V gene's germline CDR1 is LGHNA and CDR2 YNFKEQ. In nucleotides, the CDR3 is TGTGCCAGCAGCCTACGGAGGGGGCAAGATACGCAGTATTTT. Encoded protein: CASSLRRGQDTQYF.

This clone came up a few times. This rearrangement joins TRBV7-9 to TRBJ1-2; D perhaps matches TRBD1 (5 bases). V was cut by 5 bases and J by 3 bases, with 7 bases left in between. Germline CDR1 reads SEHNR; CDR2 reads FQNEAQ (reference sequence). The CDR3 is 12 amino acids. CDR3 bases: TGTGCCAGCAGCCAGGGCTACTATGGCTACACCTTC. This gives the protein CASSQGYYGYTF.

This clone was detected only a few times. This chain uses TRBV29-1 with TRBJ2-7, with D perhaps TRBD2 (6 bases). V was trimmed by 4 bases and J by 5 bases, leaving 12 bases between them. CDR1 SQVTM and CDR2 ANQGSEA come from the germline V gene. The CDR3 totals 12 residues. For the CDR3, the DNA is TGCAGCGTTGTGGATAGCGGAGACGAGCAGTACTTC. This sequence encodes CSVVDSGDEQYF.

The rearrangement joins TRBV7-8 to TRBJ2-5; D perhaps matches TRBD1 (5 bases). The germline V and J ends were trimmed by 5 bases and 5 bases, with 18 bases remaining between them. Germline V CDR1 and CDR2: SGHVS, FQNEAQ. The CDR3 spans 15 residues. The CDR3 region has the DNA TGTGCCAGCAGCCCCTTCAGGGATCTGGCGGAGACCCAGTACTTC. This encodes CASSPFRDLAETQYF.

This chain links TRBV4-2 with TRBJ2-7, with a possible D match to TRBD1 (5 bases). Germline CDR1 is LGHNA and CDR2 is YNFKEQ. Trimming stripped 3 bases from V and 5 bases from J, with 14 bases between. The CDR3 totals 14 residues. CDR3 sequence reads: CASSHPLQGHEQYF. In DNA, the CDR3 is TGTGCCAGCAGCCATCCCCTCCAGGGCCACGAGCAGTACTTC.

The CDR3 loop is CASSSAGVIHEQFF. CDR3 nucleotides: TGTGCCAGCAGTTCAGCGGGAGTCATCCATGAGCAGTTCTTC. The rearrangement joins TRBV28 to TRBJ2-1; 8 bases match TRBD2. Germline V gene sequence: CDR1 MDHEN, CDR2 SYDVKM. The length of the CDR3 is 14 residues. Trimming removed 4 bases from V and 8 bases from J; junction bases left unmatched: 7.

This clone appeared a few times. The gene calls are TRBV30 and TRBJ1-1; D is perhaps TRBD1 (6 bases). Germline V lookup: CDR1 GTSNPN, CDR2 SVGIG (reference sequence). The CDR3 consists of 13 residues. With 1 base removed from V and 0 bases from J, the gap between germline ends came to 6 bases. In DNA form, the CDR3 reads TGTGCCTGGAGTGGGACAGTGAACACTGAAGCTTTCTTT. Its translation is CAWSGTVNTEAFF.

The table lists this clone with a few counts. Written as DNA, the CDR3 is TGCGCCAGCAGCCCCTGGACAGGGCACGCCGGGGAGCTGTTTTTT. Its protein product is CASSPWTGHAGELFF. The V gene is TRBV5-1, the J gene TRBJ2-2; TRBD1 agrees at 8 bases. This CDR3 spans 15 amino acids. Germline-derived CDR1 and CDR2 are SGHRS and YFSETQ. V was clipped by 4 bases and J by 6 bases; unmatched bases: 8. Full variable domain (missing parts from reference TRBV5-1 and TRBJ2-2): KAGVTQTPRYLIKTRGQQVTLSCSPISGHRSVSWYQQTPGQGLQFLFEYFSETQRNKGNFPGRFSGRQFSNSRSEMNVSTLELGDSALYLCASSPWTGHAGELFFGEGSRLTVL.

The chain uses TRBV5-1 and TRBJ1-1; D might be TRBD1 (6 bases). This CDR3 contains 14 residues. V was pared by 0 bases and J by 5 bases, with 11 bases between. The V gene's germline CDR1 is SGHRS and CDR2 YFSETQ. CDR3 in amino acids: CASSLEQGRTEAFF. As DNA, the CDR3 is TGCGCCAGCAGCTTGGAACAGGGCAGAACTGAAGCTTTCTTT.

This clone has just a few counts. This chain uses TRBV29-1 with TRBJ1-4; 8 nucleotides agree with TRBD1. The length of the CDR3 is 15 residues. Trimming removed 6 bases from V and 2 bases from J; junction bases left unmatched: 8. Germline lookup yields CDR1 SQVTM and CDR2 ANQGSEA. As DNA, the CDR3 is TGCAGCGTGACTGGACAGGGAGGGACTAATGAAAAACTGTTTTTT. The encoded protein is CSVTGQGGTNEKLFF.

This clone has more than one count but fewer than ten. This chain uses TRBV7-8 with TRBJ2-6; D ambiguous. The CDR3 consists of 17 residues. The V end lost 5 bases, the J end lost 1 base, and 15 bases lay between the germline ends. Germline lookup yields CDR1 SGHVS and CDR2 FQNEAQ. CDR3 in DNA: TGTGCCAGCAGCCTAAGAAGTCCGGGTTCTGGGGCCAACGTCCTGACTTTC. This translates into CASSLRSPGSGANVLTF.

This clone was observed a single time. The genes are TRBV28 and TRBJ1-5; D gene ambiguous. Germline-derived CDR1 and CDR2 are MDHEN and SYDVKM. This CDR3 contains 14 residues. With 6 bases removed from V and 4 bases from J, the gap between germline ends came to 13 bases. In DNA form, the CDR3 reads TGTGCCAGCAGCCAAGGCGGAGCTAATCAGCCCCAGCATTTT. Its translation: CASSQGGANQPQHF.

This chain joins TRBV7-8 and TRBJ2-6, with unresolved D. The germline gives CDR1 SGHVS, CDR2 FQNEAQ. V lost 4 bases, J lost 1 base, and 8 bases lay in between. This CDR3 region has 15 residues. This CDR3 reads CASSSFGSGANVLTF. DNA of the CDR3: TGTGCCAGCAGCTCTTTCGGGTCTGGGGCCAACGTCCTGACTTTC.

This clone was counted a few times. This chain links TRBV9 with TRBJ2-1; D perhaps matches TRBD2 (6 bases). The germline CDR1 and CDR2 sequences are SGDLS and YYNGEE. This CDR3 comprises 15 residues. V was pared by 1 base and J by 6 bases, with 14 bases between. CDR3 loop: CASSVLGGPGNEQFF. The CDR3 DNA follows: TGTGCCAGCAGCGTACTGGGGGGACCCGGCAATGAGCAGTTCTTC.

This clone was seen a few times. The chain combines TRBV25-1 with TRBJ2-7, with 10 nucleotides matching TRBD1. Unmatched junction bases numbered 4, after V lost 5 bases and J lost 0 bases. Germline CDR1 and CDR2: MGHDK and SYGVNS. The CDR3 extends over 15 amino acids. CDR3 in amino acids: CASSKTGGRSYEQYF. As DNA, the CDR3 is TGTGCCAGCAGTAAGACAGGGGGCCGCTCCTACGAGCAGTACTTC.

This clone appeared a few times. This chain uses TRBV7-9 with TRBJ2-3; tentative D call: TRBD2 (6 bases). Germline V gene sequence: CDR1 SEHNR, CDR2 FQNEAQ (reference sequence). Trimming shortened V by 5 bases and J by 5 bases, and 23 bases separated the two germline ends. The CDR3 totals 17 residues. The CDR3 spells CASSNRSGLWGRDTQYF. The CDR3 DNA sequence: TGTGCCAGCAGCAACCGCTCGGGACTTTGGGGCCGAGATACGCAGTATTTT.

The V gene is TRBV7-2, the J gene TRBJ1-6, with 7 bases aligning to TRBD1. Germline V gene lookup returns CDR1 SGHTA and CDR2 FQGNSA. The CDR3 runs to 15 residues. V was pared by 3 bases and J by 7 bases, with 6 bases of the junction left unmatched. As DNA, the CDR3 is TGTGCCAGCAGCTTCAGAGGGGGCGAAAATTCACCCCTCCACTTT. Protein sequence: CASSFRGGENSPLHF.

The gene calls are TRBV30 and TRBJ2-7, with D perhaps matching TRBD2 (6 bases). Germline CDR1 GTSNPN, CDR2 SVGIG (reference sequence). V was pared by 0 bases and J by 7 bases, with 10 bases between. The CDR3 has 12 residues. The CDR3 DNA is TGTGCCTGGAGTGTTAGGGCGGGGGAGCAGTACTTC. Translated, it gives CAWSVRAGEQYF.